This T cell receptor beta chain was recovered during a study of T cell responses to AZD1222 COVID-19 vaccine. Sequenced by immunoSEQ multiplex PCR; TCRdb stores in-frame clones only, minus some. The table shows roughly 180,000 clones, with around 92% occurring only once. The V gene end was trimmed by 4 bases and the J gene end by 1 base; junction bases not matched to a gene: 3. Germline lookup yields CDR1 SNHLY and CDR2 FYNNEI. The CDR3 runs 16 residues. Study outcomes and limitations: At baseline, just a handful of AZD1222 recipients tested seropositive. Nearly half of spike-specific TCRs reportedly go after variant regions that carry no mutations. Every sample of the repertoires postdated the peak T cell response. Spike-specific TCR depth and breadth grew after two AZD1222 doses.

On this clone: Its matching antigen is unknown.

The chain employs TRBV2 and TRBJ2-2, with 10 bases fitting TRBD2. This sequence was found in an adult who received the AZD1222 COVID-19 vaccine. The source was peripheral blood, collected 28 days after the second AZD1222 dose. CDR3 nucleotides: TGTGCCAGCAGTGTGCGACTAGCGGGGAACACCGGGGAGCTGTTTTTT. Translated, it gives CASSVRLAGNTGELFF.